The 18 T cell receptor beta chains presented below share a single source sample, sequenced in a study of blood T cell repertoires in COVID-19. Assay used: immunoSEQ multiplex PCR; TCRdb lists only in-frame clones, some missing. The sample records fewer than 200,000 clones, over 80% being singletons. The specimen was PBMCs or T cells enriched from blood (not recorded which). These receptors originate from a woman between 50 and 59 years old who had recovered from COVID-19.

V and J are TRBV27 and TRBJ1-6; D is ambiguous. Trimming left V 5 bases short and J 3 bases short, with 14 bases between. This CDR3 comprises 16 residues. CDR1 and CDR2 from the germline V gene are MNHEY and SMNVEV (reference sequence). In DNA form, the CDR3 reads TGTGCCAGCAGTCCACCCAGTGACTTCTATAATTCACCCCTCCACTTT. Protein product: CASSPPSDFYNSPLHF.

This sequence joins TRBV9 and TRBJ2-3; 8 bases are a match to TRBD2. Germline CDR1 SGDLS, CDR2 YYNGEE. This CDR3 has 18 residues. The junction had 15 bases not matched to a gene; V was cut back by 4 bases and J by 2 bases. CDR3: CASSSLWGGGLITDTQYF. In DNA, the CDR3 is TGTGCCAGCAGCTCTCTCTGGGGCGGGGGGTTAATCACAGATACGCAGTATTTT.

The CDR3 nucleotides read TGTGCCAGTAGTATCCCGGCTGCCCGAGGAGAAGCTTTCTTT. The encoded protein is CASSIPAARGEAFF. The J gene is TRBJ1-1, the V gene TRBV19; D remains unclear. The CDR3 runs to 14 residues. Germline V gene sequence: CDR1 LNHDA, CDR2 SQIVND (reference sequence). The V gene lost 3 bases and the J gene lost 8 bases, with 16 bases spanning the gap.

The chain has TRBV19 and TRBJ2-1; 9 bases match TRBD2. The CDR3 totals 14 residues. Germline lookup yields CDR1 LNHDA and CDR2 SQIVND (reference sequence). Losses at the gene ends were 6 bases for V and 9 bases for J; bases not matched to a gene: 9. CDR3 sequence (DNA): TGTGCCAGTAGGGGGGTAGCGGGAGAAAGTGAGCAGTTCTTC. It specifies CASRGVAGESEQFF.

The V gene is TRBV27, the J gene TRBJ1-2; tentative D call: TRBD1 (5 bases). With 6 bases removed from V and 8 bases from J, the gap between germline ends came to 28 bases. The CDR3 consists of 17 residues. Germline V lookup: CDR1 MNHEY, CDR2 SMNVEV (reference sequence). As DNA, the CDR3 is TGTGCCAGCAGCCCCCTTGGGTGGGAGGATTGGAGGGGAGGCTACACCTTC. As protein: CASSPLGWEDWRGGYTF.

The rearrangement uses TRBV25-1 and TRBJ1-2, with 9 nucleotides matching TRBD1. Germline V gene sequence: CDR1 MGHDK, CDR2 SYGVNS. The trim removed 8 bases at V and 8 bases at J, leaving 6 bases unmatched. This CDR3 is built from 12 residues. CDR3 sequence: CASQQGANGYTF. DNA of the CDR3: TGTGCCAGCCAACAGGGGGCGAACGGCTACACCTTC.

V gene TRBV10-3 combines with J gene TRBJ1-2, with 11 bases fitting TRBD1. V trimming: 6 bases; J trimming: 2 bases; junction bases outside the gene matches: 5. Germline V gene sequence: CDR1 ENHRY, CDR2 SYGVKD. CDR3 size: 15 residues. CDR3: CAISTDRGQNYGYTF. Here the CDR3 DNA reads TGTGCCATCAGCACGGACAGGGGGCAAAACTATGGCTACACCTTC.

This chain connects TRBV5-5 to TRBJ1-5; 7 nucleotides line up with TRBD1. The CDR3 runs to 15 residues. Germline values: CDR1 SGHKS, CDR2 YYEKEE (reference sequence). Trimming at V came to 4 bases and at J to 5 bases, leaving 9 bases not matched to a gene. CDR3 residues: CASSTRGQPDQPQHF. CDR3 nucleotide sequence: TGTGCCAGCAGCACTAGGGGACAGCCCGATCAGCCCCAGCATTTT.

This sequence joins TRBV20-1 and TRBJ2-1, with D uncertain. Germline V CDR1 and CDR2: DFQATT, SNEGSKA (reference sequence). V gave up 5 bases and J gave up 4 bases, with 6 bases separating them. The CDR3 has 11 amino acids. The CDR3 DNA reads TGCAGTGCTCCCAGTTACAATGAGCAGTTCTTC. Its translation is CSAPSYNEQFF.

The gene calls are TRBV5-6 and TRBJ1-2; the match to TRBD1 covers 7 bases. Germline lookup yields CDR1 SGHDT and CDR2 YYEEEE. CDR3 length equals 15 residues. The V gene end was trimmed by 4 bases and the J gene end by 4 bases; junction bases not matched to a gene: 10. The CDR3 DNA reads TGTGCCAGCAGCGCCTCCGGGACAGCTAGCTATGGCTACACCTTC. Translation: CASSASGTASYGYTF.

The chain employs TRBV5-1 and TRBJ2-1, with 9 bases that match TRBD2. V shed 0 bases, J shed 6 bases, and the junction held 7 bases outside the gene matches. The germline V gene has CDR1 SGHRS and CDR2 YFSETQ. This CDR3 has 16 residues. CDR3 loop: CASSLALAGELNEQFF. CDR3 coding DNA: TGCGCCAGCAGCTTGGCCTTAGCGGGGGAGCTCAATGAGCAGTTCTTC.

The sample holds a few counts of this clone. The chain joins TRBV24-1 to TRBJ2-1; 8 bases align to TRBD1. V lost 5 bases to trimming and J lost 1 base; unmatched junction nucleotides: 3. The germline gives CDR1 KGHDR, CDR2 SFDVKD. This CDR3 is built from 15 residues. CDR3 sequence reads: CATSGQGKSYNEQFF. The CDR3 nucleotides are TGTGCCACCAGTGGACAGGGGAAGTCCTACAATGAGCAGTTCTTC.

The genes are TRBV28 and TRBJ1-1, with a weak D call TRBD1 (5 bases). The CDR3 has 13 amino acids. The germline CDR1 and CDR2 sequences are MDHEN and SYDVKM. V gave up 7 bases and J gave up 10 bases, with 19 bases separating them. The chain's CDR3 is CASNILHSGGAFF. The DNA of the CDR3 is TGTGCCAGCAACATATTGCATTCGGGGGGAGCTTTCTTT.

The chain uses TRBV7-9 and TRBJ2-1; D perhaps matches TRBD2 (5 bases). Germline values: CDR1 SEHNR, CDR2 FQNEAQ (reference sequence). V was pared by 5 bases and J by 2 bases, with 16 bases between. CDR3 length: 16 amino acids. The DNA for the CDR3 is TGTGCCAGCAGCCCCCCTTGGAGGCAGGCCTACAATGAGCAGTTCTTC. Protein sequence: CASSPPWRQAYNEQFF.

The chain is built from TRBV7-2 and TRBJ1-4; a possible D gene is TRBD1 (5 bases). Deletions cut 1 base from V and 8 bases from J, with 11 bases between. Germline V gives CDR1 SGHTA, CDR2 FQGNSA. The CDR3 sequence is 14 residues long. CDR3: CASSLGGAGEKLFF. CDR3 in DNA: TGTGCCAGCAGCTTAGGGGGCGCTGGGGAAAAACTGTTTTTT.

The J gene is TRBJ2-3, the V gene TRBV6-4; 7 bases agree with TRBD2. CDR1 and CDR2 (germline): MRHNA, SNTAGT. After removal of 4 bases from V and 3 bases from J, the junction contained 7 bases not matched to a gene. This CDR3 is built from 15 residues. Written as DNA, the CDR3 is TGTGCCAGCAGTGCGAGGGAGGGCCGGACAGATACGCAGTATTTT. This encodes CASSAREGRTDTQYF.

CDR3 region: CASSPGDRGTDTQYF. The CDR3 DNA reads as TGCGCCAGCAGCCCGGGGGACAGGGGCACAGATACGCAGTATTTT. This chain joins TRBV5-1 and TRBJ2-3; 9 nucleotides match TRBD1. J was trimmed by 1 base and V by 4 bases; bases with no gene match: 4. The CDR3 sequence is 15 residues long. Germline CDR1 SGHRS, CDR2 YFSETQ.

The V and J genes are TRBV27 and TRBJ1-2; perhaps TRBD1 as D (6 bases). Deletions cut 3 bases from V and 0 bases from J, with 14 bases between. The CDR3 sequence is 16 residues long. The V gene's germline CDR1 is MNHEY and CDR2 SMNVEV (reference sequence). The CDR3 DNA reads as TGTGCCAGCAGTTTGAAGAGGACAGACGCTAACTATGGCTACACCTTC. Amino acids: CASSLKRTDANYGYTF.